Listed here are 15 T cell receptor beta chains from one sample, sequenced in a study of T cell changes during pregnancy in multiple sclerosis. The table came from immunoSEQ multiplex PCR; TCRdb's copy has only in-frame clones and leaves some out. The sample shows some 66,000 clones, over 75% of them seen only once. The sample here was CD8+ T cells from peripheral blood mononuclear cells, taken before pregnancy. These receptors all stem from a female donor with multiple sclerosis, enrolled in a pregnancy study.

The rearrangement links TRBV6-1 to TRBJ1-3; D gene uncertain. Per germline, CDR1 MNHNS and CDR2 SASEGT. The CDR3 spans 14 residues. The V gene lost 3 bases and the J gene lost 0 bases, with 6 bases spanning the gap. The CDR3 region is CASSERSSGNTIYF. As DNA, the CDR3 is TGTGCCAGCAGTGAGAGGAGCTCTGGAAACACCATATATTTT.

This chain joins TRBV7-3 and TRBJ2-5, with D possibly being TRBD2 (5 bases). The CDR3 is 15 residues long. V lost 4 bases, J lost 5 bases, and 17 bases lay in between. Germline loops: CDR1 SGHTA, CDR2 FQGTGA. The CDR3 protein is CASSSGVGQLETQYF. CDR3 nucleotides: TGTGCCAGCAGCTCCGGGGTAGGGCAGTTGGAGACCCAGTACTTC.

The CDR3 DNA reads as TGTGCCAGCAGCTTACTCGAGGGTATGGACATTCAGTACTTC. It translates to CASSLLEGMDIQYF. The chain uses TRBV7-8 and TRBJ2-4; D may be TRBD2 (5 bases). CDR1 is SGHVS, CDR2 FQNEAQ, per germline. The CDR3 spans 14 residues. Trimming stripped 2 bases from V and 8 bases from J, with 13 bases between.

The rearrangement uses TRBV7-6 and TRBJ1-2; 9 bases line up with TRBD1. This CDR3 spans 16 amino acids. Germline CDR1 is SGHVS and CDR2 is FNYEAQ. V shed 1 base, J shed 4 bases, and the junction held 7 bases outside the gene matches. CDR3 residues: CASSLEGTGPGYGYTF. CDR3 bases: TGTGCCAGCAGCTTAGAGGGGACAGGGCCTGGCTATGGCTACACCTTC.

The chain combines TRBV4-1 with TRBJ2-5; 7 positions match TRBD2. CDR1 and CDR2 from the germline V gene are MGHRA and YSYEKL. The CDR3 spans 18 residues. The V gene end was trimmed by 5 bases and the J gene end by 4 bases; junction bases not matched to a gene: 19. The CDR3 protein is CASSAAGAGEAVSETQYF. The CDR3 coding sequence is TGCGCCAGCAGCGCCGCCGGGGCGGGGGAAGCGGTATCAGAGACCCAGTACTTC.

The chain combines TRBV9 with TRBJ2-1; D may be TRBD2 (5 bases). The V end lost 4 bases, the J end lost 8 bases, and 19 bases lay between the germline ends. Germline CDR1 reads SGDLS; CDR2 reads YYNGEE. CDR3 size: 15 residues. The DNA for the CDR3 is TGTGCCAGCAGCCTCCGGTGGGGTAGCGTCCATGAGCAGTTCTTC. Translation: CASSLRWGSVHEQFF.

This sequence joins TRBV19 and TRBJ2-7; tentatively, D is TRBD2 (6 bases). CDR3 length: 17 residues. Germline V gene sequence: CDR1 LNHDA, CDR2 SQIVND (reference sequence). Trimming removed 1 base at V and 1 base at J, with 17 bases between. The CDR3 region is CASSIGGWSEGSYEQYF. In DNA, the CDR3 is TGTGCCAGTAGTATAGGGGGGTGGTCGGAGGGATCCTACGAGCAGTACTTC.

V usage is TRBV5-6 and J usage is TRBJ1-6, with D possibly being TRBD1 (6 bases). V lost 6 bases and J 9 bases, leaving 22 bases between the germline ends. Germline CDR1 reads SGHDT; CDR2 reads YYEEEE. This CDR3 region has 16 residues. Here the CDR3 reads CASNGDQGMGISPLHF. CDR3 DNA sequence: TGTGCCAGCAACGGCGATCAGGGGATGGGGATTTCACCCCTCCACTTT.

V and J are TRBV25-1 and TRBJ1-4; D possibly corresponds to TRBD1 (6 bases). The CDR3 length is 15 residues. V was clipped by 5 bases and J by 0 bases, with 10 bases between them. Germline CDR1 MGHDK, CDR2 SYGVNS. The CDR3 loop is CASSPGQPTNEKLFF. The DNA of the CDR3 is TGTGCCAGCAGTCCCGGACAGCCAACTAATGAAAAACTGTTTTTT.

The genes are TRBV5-1 and TRBJ2-3, with a possible D match to TRBD2 (6 bases). V shed 5 bases and J shed 0 bases, with 13 bases lying between them. Germline V gene lookup returns CDR1 SGHRS and CDR2 YFSETQ. The CDR3 is 15 amino acids. CDR3 sequence: CASRVGEASTDTQYF. The CDR3 coding sequence is TGCGCCAGCAGGGTAGGGGAGGCTAGCACAGATACGCAGTATTTT.

This clone has only one observation. V gene TRBV27 combines with J gene TRBJ1-6, with D unresolved. The CDR3 sequence is 16 residues long. V lost 5 bases and J 6 bases, leaving 17 bases between the germline ends. From germline, CDR1 is MNHEY and CDR2 SMNVEV (reference sequence). CDR3 sequence reads: CASSPGSPHPNSPLHF. As DNA, the CDR3 is TGTGCCAGCAGTCCGGGATCTCCCCACCCTAATTCACCCCTCCACTTT.

The chain recombines TRBV6-1 with TRBJ2-7; D not certain. There are 14 residues in the CDR3. Trimming pared 1 base from V and 5 bases from J, leaving 12 bases between. Germline V gene data show CDR1 as MNHNS and CDR2 as SASEGT. CDR3 in amino acids: CASSEVGSSNEQYF. DNA of the CDR3: TGTGCCAGCAGTGAAGTCGGGTCATCTAACGAGCAGTACTTC.

The chain couples TRBV27 to TRBJ2-1; no clear D gene. CDR3 length: 12 amino acids. The germline V gene encodes CDR1 MNHEY and CDR2 SMNVEV (reference sequence). The ends were cut back, 4 bases at V and 6 bases at J, with 7 bases in the middle. The CDR3 coding sequence is TGTGCCAGCAGTTCTACTCTCAATGAGCAGTTCTTC. Amino acid sequence: CASSSTLNEQFF.

The V and J genes are TRBV7-9 and TRBJ2-1, with 7 bases matching TRBD2. The CDR3 consists of 13 residues. In germline, CDR1 is SEHNR, CDR2 FQNEAQ (reference sequence). Germline trimming cut 8 bases from V and 7 bases from J; bases unmatched to any gene: 8. The CDR3 spells CASPRAAGNEQFF. DNA for the CDR3: TGTGCCAGCCCTAGGGCAGCGGGGAATGAGCAGTTCTTC.

There are a few counts of this clone. This chain links TRBV6-5 with TRBJ1-1, with D hard to call. This CDR3 is built from 15 residues. With 0 bases removed from V and 1 base from J, the gap between germline ends came to 9 bases. From germline, CDR1 is MNHEY and CDR2 SVGAGI. CDR3 loop: CASSYSTDQNTEAFF. The CDR3 region has the DNA TGTGCCAGCAGTTACTCCACAGACCAGAACACTGAAGCTTTCTTT.